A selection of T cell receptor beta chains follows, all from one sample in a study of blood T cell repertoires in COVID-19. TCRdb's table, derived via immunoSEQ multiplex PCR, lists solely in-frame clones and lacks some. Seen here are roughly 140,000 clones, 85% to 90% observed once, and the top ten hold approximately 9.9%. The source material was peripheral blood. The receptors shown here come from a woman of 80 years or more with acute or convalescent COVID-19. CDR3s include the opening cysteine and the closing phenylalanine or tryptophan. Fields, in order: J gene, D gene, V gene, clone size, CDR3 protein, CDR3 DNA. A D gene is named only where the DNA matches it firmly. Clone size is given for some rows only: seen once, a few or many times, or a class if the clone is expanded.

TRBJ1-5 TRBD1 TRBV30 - CAWSFRDRGHQPQHF TGTGCCTGGAGTTTCCGGGACAGGGGGCATCAGCCCCAGCATTTT
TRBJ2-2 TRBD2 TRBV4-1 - CASSPREAGGPTGELFF TGCGCCAGCAGCCCCAGGGAAGCGGGGGGGCCGACCGGGGAGCTGTTTTTT
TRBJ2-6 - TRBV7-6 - CASSLRGAGANVLTF TGTGCCAGCAGCCTACGAGGTGCTGGGGCCAACGTCCTGACTTTC
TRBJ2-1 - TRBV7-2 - CASSLVPGKGEQFF TGTGCCAGCAGCTTAGTCCCAGGGAAGGGTGAGCAGTTCTTC
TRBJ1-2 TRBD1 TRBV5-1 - CASSRTTGTVGYTF TGCGCCAGCAGCCGGACGACAGGGACGGTTGGCTACACCTTC
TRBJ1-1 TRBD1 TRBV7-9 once CASSSPRTGAGTEAFF TGTGCCAGCAGCTCCCCCCGGACAGGGGCGGGCACTGAAGCTTTCTTT
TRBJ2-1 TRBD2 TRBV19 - CASRRAGLHNEQFF TGTGCCAGTAGAAGAGCGGGGCTCCACAATGAGCAGTTCTTC
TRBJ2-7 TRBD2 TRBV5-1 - CASSLGSSGVGEQYF TGCGCCAGCAGCTTGGGGTCTAGCGGGGTCGGGGAGCAGTACTTC
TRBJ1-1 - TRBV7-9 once CASSLPRGTTTEAFF TGTGCCAGCAGCCTTCCCCGTGGGACTACCACTGAAGCTTTCTTT
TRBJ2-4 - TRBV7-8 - CASSLEGGRDIQYF TGTGCCAGCAGCTTAGAGGGAGGTCGGGACATTCAGTACTTC
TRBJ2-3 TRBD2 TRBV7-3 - CASSKSGGLSDTQYF TGTGCCAGCAGCAAGAGCGGGGGCCTTTCAGATACGCAGTATTTT
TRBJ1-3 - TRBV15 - CATSRDGRWRTTGNTIYF TGTGCCACCAGCAGAGATGGAAGGTGGCGGACAACCGGAAACACCATATATTTT
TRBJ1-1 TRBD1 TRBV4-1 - CASSRGQGTTLNTEAFF TGCGCCAGCAGTCGGGGACAGGGTACCACATTGAACACTGAAGCTTTCTTT
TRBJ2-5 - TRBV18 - CASSPGAAETQYF TGTGCCAGCTCACCAGGGGCCGCGGAGACCCAGTACTTC
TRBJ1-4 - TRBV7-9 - CASSLAGRAEKLFF TGTGCCAGCAGCTTAGCAGGGCGGGCTGAAAAACTGTTTTTT
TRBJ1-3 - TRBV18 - CASSPGHHSGNTIYF TGTGCCAGCTCACCCGGACACCACTCTGGAAACACCATATATTTT
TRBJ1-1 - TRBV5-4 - CASSLDQVNTEAFF TGTGCCAGCAGCCTCGACCAGGTGAACACTGAAGCTTTCTTT
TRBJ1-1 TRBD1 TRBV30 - CAFRQGVGTEAFF TGTGCCTTCAGACAGGGGGTGGGTACTGAAGCTTTCTTT
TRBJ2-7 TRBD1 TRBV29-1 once CSVTPGQGVSGEQYF TGCAGCGTTACGCCGGGACAGGGGGTTTCGGGCGAGCAGTACTTC
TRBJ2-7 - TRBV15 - CATSREGGDSYEQYF TGTGCCACCAGCAGAGAAGGCGGGGACTCCTACGAGCAGTACTTC
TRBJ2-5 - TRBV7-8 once CASSLAWTAQETQYF TGTGCCAGCAGCTTGGCCTGGACAGCTCAAGAGACCCAGTACTTC
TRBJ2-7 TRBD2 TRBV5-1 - CASSLGGLAYEQYF TGCGCCAGCAGCTTGGGGGGACTAGCCTACGAGCAGTACTTC
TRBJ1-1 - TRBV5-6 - CASTSYSDRTQAFF TGTGCCAGCACCTCGTACTCGGATAGGACTCAAGCTTTCTTT
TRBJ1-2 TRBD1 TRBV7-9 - CASSFGDRVYGYTF TGTGCCAGCAGCTTTGGGGACAGGGTCTATGGCTACACCTTC
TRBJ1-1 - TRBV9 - CASSVGQGFYTEAFF TGTGCCAGCAGCGTAGGTCAGGGGTTCTACACTGAAGCTTTCTTT
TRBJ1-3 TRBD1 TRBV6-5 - CASGDRVGNTIYF TGTGCCAGCGGAGACAGGGTAGGAAACACCATATATTTT
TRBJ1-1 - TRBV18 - CASSPTGTRAEAFF TGTGCCAGCTCACCCACGGGGACTCGGGCTGAAGCTTTCTTT
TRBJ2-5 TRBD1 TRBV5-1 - CASSLAGTGGAETQYF TGCGCCAGCAGCTTGGCCGGAACAGGGGGCGCGGAGACCCAGTACTTC
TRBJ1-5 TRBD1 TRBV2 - CASSWTGYNQPQHF TGTGCCAGCAGCTGGACAGGGTACAATCAGCCCCAGCATTTT
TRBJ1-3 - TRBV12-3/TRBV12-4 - CASSSGAGNTIYF TGTGCCAGCAGTTCGGGAGCCGGAAACACCATATATTTT
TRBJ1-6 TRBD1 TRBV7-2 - CASSYWTGSNSPLHF TGTGCCAGCAGCTACTGGACAGGTTCTAATTCACCCCTCCACTTT
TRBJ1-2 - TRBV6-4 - CASRGPGGYGYTF TGTGCCAGCAGAGGGCCGGGGGGCTATGGCTACACCTTC
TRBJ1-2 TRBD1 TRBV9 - CASSVGTGDYGYTF TGTGCCAGCAGCGTAGGGACAGGAGATTATGGCTACACCTTC
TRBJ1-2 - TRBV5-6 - CASSHRRTLGGYGYTF TGTGCCAGCAGCCACAGACGGACATTGGGGGGATATGGCTACACCTTC
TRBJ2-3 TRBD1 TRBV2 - CASSDRQGWTDTQYF TGTGCCAGCAGTGATAGACAGGGTTGGACAGATACGCAGTATTTT
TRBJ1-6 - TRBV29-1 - CSVRQGHNSPLHF TGCAGCGTAAGGCAGGGTCATAATTCACCCCTCCACTTT
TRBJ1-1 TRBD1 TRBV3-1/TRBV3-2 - CASSRQGMNTEAFF TGTGCCAGCAGCCGACAGGGGATGAACACTGAAGCTTTCTTT
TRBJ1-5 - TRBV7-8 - CASSPGAGFNQPQHF TGTGCCAGCAGCCCTGGGGCAGGTTTCAATCAGCCCCAGCATTTT
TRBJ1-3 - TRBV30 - CAWKQDFLSGNTIYF TGTGCCTGGAAACAGGATTTCCTCTCTGGAAACACCATATATTTT
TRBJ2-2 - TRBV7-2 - CASSLAPANTGELFF TGTGCCAGCAGCTTAGCTCCAGCGAACACCGGGGAGCTGTTTTTT
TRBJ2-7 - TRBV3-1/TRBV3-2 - CASSQDREYSVQQYF TGTGCCAGCAGCCAAGATCGGGAATACAGCGTACAGCAGTACTTC
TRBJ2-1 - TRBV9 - CASSVAGYNEQFF TGTGCCAGCAGCGTAGCGGGGTACAATGAGCAGTTCTTC
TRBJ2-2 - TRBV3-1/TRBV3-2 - CASSQDSGTGELFF TGTGCCAGCAGCCAAGATAGCGGAACCGGGGAGCTGTTTTTT
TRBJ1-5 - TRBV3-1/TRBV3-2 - CASSQEGGTNQPQHF TGTGCCAGCAGCCAAGAAGGAGGGACCAATCAGCCCCAGCATTTT
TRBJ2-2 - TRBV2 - CASSESRVTGELFF TGTGCCAGCAGTGAATCGAGAGTTACCGGGGAGCTGTTTTTT
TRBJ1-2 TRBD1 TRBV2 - CASRTTGGANYGYTF TGTGCCAGCAGGACGACAGGGGGAGCCAACTATGGCTACACCTTC
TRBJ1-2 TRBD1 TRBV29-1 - CSVQKTGSGYTF TGCAGCGTCCAAAAGACAGGGTCGGGCTACACCTTC
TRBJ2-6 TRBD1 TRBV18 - CASSPYRQGSGANVLTF TGTGCCAGCTCACCATATCGACAGGGATCTGGGGCCAACGTCCTGACTTTC
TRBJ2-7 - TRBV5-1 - CASKTGPGGYEQYF TGCGCCAGCAAAACCGGTCCCGGGGGCTACGAGCAGTACTTC
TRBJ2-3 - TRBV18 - CASSPPSSTDTQYF TGTGCCAGCTCACCACCGTCTAGCACAGATACGCAGTATTTT
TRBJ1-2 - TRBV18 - CASSPPGEPGGYTF TGTGCCAGCTCACCACCGGGAGAACCGGGTGGCTACACCTTC
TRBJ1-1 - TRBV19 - CASSIARGVNTEAFF TGTGCCAGTAGTATAGCGCGGGGAGTGAACACTGAAGCTTTCTTT